Sequencing of this T cell receptor beta chain was carried out in a study of T cell responses to AZD1222 COVID-19 vaccine. Findings and caveats of the study: The peak T cell response came first, and repertoires were sampled only after it.

As for this clone: The antigen remains unidentified.

Second-dose intervals near 4 or 12 weeks were combined. Generated by immunoSEQ multiplex PCR, the TCRdb table keeps only in-frame clones and is missing some. The sample contains 120,000 to 150,000 clones, about 90% of which appear only once. CDR1 is LGHNA, CDR2 YSLEER, per germline. CDR3 length equals 16 residues. Trimming removed 0 bases from V and 0 bases from J, with 9 bases in between. Specimen: peripheral blood, collected 28 days after the second AZD1222 dose. This chain links TRBV4-3 with TRBJ2-1; the D gene could be TRBD1 or TRBD2 (6 bases each). This TCR derives from an adult who received the AZD1222 COVID-19 vaccine. The CDR3 coding sequence is TGCGCCAGCAGCCAAGACAGGGGAGGCTCCTACAATGAGCAGTTCTTC. It yields the protein CASSQDRGGSYNEQFF.